This T cell receptor (beta chain) stems from a study of T cell responses to AZD1222 COVID-19 vaccine. Study results and limitations: Nearly half of spike-specific TCRs reportedly target variant regions that are unmutated in the B.1.351 and B.1.1.7 variants. After the peak T cell response, and only then, were repertoires sampled. Clonal diversity was possibly underestimated; the donors were predominantly white British and more often female. Two doses of AZD1222 preceded a rise in Spike-specific TCR breadth and depth.

Sequencing was performed with immunoSEQ multiplex PCR; in TCRdb, only in-frame clones are kept and a portion is missing. The sample has tens of thousands of clones; 70% to 90% are singletons. A word on this clone: The antigen is undetermined.

Between the trimmed V and J ends, which lost 1 base and 0 bases, there was a span of 4 bases. This CDR3 contains 14 residues. Germline CDR1 and CDR2: LNHDA and SQIVND (reference sequence). Source: peripheral blood, taken 28 days after the second AZD1222 dose. The chain carries TRBV19 and TRBJ1-3; D uncertain. The source is an adult who received the AZD1222 COVID-19 vaccine. The CDR3 DNA reads as TGTGCCAGTAGTATAGGCTTCTCTGGAAACACCATATATTTT. Translation gives CASSIGFSGNTIYF.